The 18 T cell receptor beta chains below were found in one sample sequenced in a study of graft-versus-host responses after intestinal transplantation. Assay used: immunoSEQ multiplex PCR; TCRdb lists only in-frame clones, some missing. The sample holds about 45,000 clones, roughly nine tenths seen once. The input for sequencing was PBMCs, taken 524 days after transplant. The source of these receptors is a human patient who received an intestinal transplant, so some T cells may come from the graft donor.

The chain joins TRBV6-5 to TRBJ1-1; D not certain. Trimming took off 4 bases at V and 0 bases at J, with 3 bases between the two ends. Per the germline V gene, CDR1 is MNHEY and CDR2 is SVGAGI. The CDR3 has 12 amino acids. The CDR3 here is CASSLMNTEAFF. DNA for the CDR3: TGTGCCAGCAGTTTGATGAACACTGAAGCTTTCTTT.

V and J are TRBV9 and TRBJ2-1; 7 bases agree with TRBD2. CDR3 length equals 13 residues. CDR1 is SGDLS and CDR2 is YYNGEE in the germline V gene. The junction had 4 bases not matched to a gene; V was cut back by 3 bases and J by 7 bases. The CDR3 here is CASSGGSGNEQFF. DNA for the CDR3: TGTGCCAGCAGCGGCGGGAGTGGTAATGAGCAGTTCTTC. Using reference TRBV9 and TRBJ2-1 for the parts outside the CDR3, the full variable domain is DSGVTQTPKHLITATGQRVTLRCSPRSGDLSVYWYQQSLDQGLQFLIQYYNGEERAKGNILERFSAQQFPDLHSELNLSSLELGDSALYFCASSGGSGNEQFFGPGTRLTVL.

This clone has a single count. The CDR3 is CASSPRDRGSNQPQHF. The CDR3 DNA follows: TGTGCCAGCAGCCCCCGGGACAGGGGGAGCAATCAGCCCCAGCATTTT. The V and J genes are TRBV27 and TRBJ1-5, with TRBD1 identical over 11 bases. The CDR3 is 16 residues long. V lost 6 bases and J lost 1; bases outside the gene matches: 5. Germline assignment: CDR1 MNHEY and CDR2 SMNVEV (reference sequence).

The chain carries TRBV28 and TRBJ2-3, with D maybe TRBD2 (5 bases). Germline CDR1 reads MDHEN; CDR2 reads SYDVKM. Trimming took off 3 bases at V and 5 bases at J, with 15 bases between the two ends. The CDR3 covers 15 residues. The CDR3 DNA reads as TGTGCCAGCAGTTTGGCGAGGCCGGCGGGAGATACGCAGTATTTT. It yields the protein CASSLARPAGDTQYF.

Turning to this clone: Mismatch with germline at one junction end may stem from a read error. The sample holds other DNA sequences that translate to the same CDR3. The V and J genes are TRBV5-1 and TRBJ2-7; D remains unclear. This CDR3 is 13 amino acids long. Germline V CDR1 and CDR2: SGHRS, YFSETQ. CDR3 in DNA: TGTGCCAGCAGCTTGGTCCAAGGCTACGAGCAGTACTTC. This sequence encodes CASSLVQGYEQYF.

CDR3 bases: TGTGCCAGCAACGATAGCGGGGAAGGAGAGACCCAGTACTTC. It specifies CASNDSGEGETQYF. V usage is TRBV7-2 and J usage is TRBJ2-5; 8 nucleotides line up with TRBD2. Per the germline V gene, CDR1 is SGHTA and CDR2 is FQGNSA. There are 14 residues in the CDR3. J was trimmed by 4 bases and V by 7 bases; bases with no gene match: 8.

The chain links TRBV2 to TRBJ2-7, with 10 bases that match TRBD2. Looked up from germline, CDR1 is SNHLY and CDR2 is FYNNEI. This CDR3 region has 15 residues. Trimming removed 6 bases from V and 7 bases from J; junction bases left unmatched: 12. CDR3 nucleotides: TGTGCCAGCAGGCCAGCTAGCGGGAGCTCGGGTGAGCAGTACTTC. Its translation is CASRPASGSSGEQYF.

The genes are TRBV30 and TRBJ2-1, with TRBD2 as a possible D gene (6 bases). Trimming took 4 bases from V and 6 from J, leaving 16 bases between them. The CDR3 length is 14 residues. Germline V CDR1 and CDR2: GTSNPN, SVGIG (reference sequence). CDR3 bases: TGTGCCTGGAACATGGGGGGAGTGGGCAATGAGCAGTTCTTC. Its protein is CAWNMGGVGNEQFF.

The chain links TRBV14 to TRBJ2-1, with 7 positions matching TRBD1. Unmatched junction bases numbered 5, after V lost 6 bases and J lost 0 bases. CDR3 length: 15 residues. Germline values: CDR1 SGHDN, CDR2 FVKESK. CDR3: CASSYRGSSYNEQFF. The CDR3 coding sequence is TGTGCCAGCAGTTACAGGGGAAGCTCCTACAATGAGCAGTTCTTC. Drawing the rest from reference TRBV14 and TRBJ2-1, the complete variable domain is EAGVTQFPSHSVIEKGQTVTLRCDPISGHDNLYWYRRVMGKEIKFLLHFVKESKQDESGMPNNRFLAERTGGTYSTLKVQPAELEDSGVYFCASSYRGSSYNEQFFGPGTRLTVL.

This clone was seen only once. The chain combines TRBV28 with TRBJ2-7; TRBD2 matches 9 bases. The CDR3 loop spans 14 amino acids. Germline-derived CDR1 and CDR2 are MDHEN and SYDVKM. J lost 4 bases, V lost 2 bases, and 3 bases had no gene match. In DNA form, the CDR3 reads TGTGCCAGCAGTTTAAGCGGGAGGAGATACGAGCAGTACTTC. Encoded protein: CASSLSGRRYEQYF.

This rearrangement joins TRBV2 to TRBJ1-4; D might be TRBD1 (5 bases). Trimming stripped 4 bases from V and 4 bases from J, with 13 bases between. The length of the CDR3 is 15 residues. Per germline, CDR1 SNHLY and CDR2 FYNNEI. The CDR3 region has the DNA TGTGCCAGCAGTGGGAGCCAGGGTAATAATGAAAAACTGTTTTTT. As protein: CASSGSQGNNEKLFF. The whole variable domain, remainder taken from reference TRBV2 and TRBJ1-4, is EPEVTQTPSHQVTQMGQEVILRCVPISNHLYFYWYRQILGQKVEFLVSFYNNEISEKSEIFDDQFSVERPDGSNFTLKIRSTKLEDSAMYFCASSGSQGNNEKLFFGSGTQLSVL.

The chain joins TRBV2 to TRBJ2-5; no definite D call. Germline CDR1 SNHLY, CDR2 FYNNEI. The V and J ends lost 1 base and 2 bases respectively, with 2 bases between them. The CDR3 sequence is 12 residues long. The CDR3 protein is CASSEGQETQYF. The CDR3 DNA reads as TGTGCCAGCAGTGAAGGGCAAGAGACCCAGTACTTC.

This clone came up once. The V gene is TRBV10-2, the J gene TRBJ2-1; 13 bases are a match to TRBD2. Trimming at V came to 6 bases and at J to 4 bases, leaving 6 bases not matched to a gene. The CDR3 length is 16 residues. Germline V gene data show CDR1 as WSHSY and CDR2 as SAAADI. The CDR3 is CASRDGLAGAYNEQFF. The CDR3 DNA follows: TGCGCCAGCAGGGATGGACTAGCGGGAGCATACAATGAGCAGTTCTTC.

V usage is TRBV7-9 and J usage is TRBJ2-1; D not certain. Per germline, CDR1 SEHNR and CDR2 FQNEAQ (reference sequence). The CDR3 is made up of 11 amino acids. Trimming cost V 1 base and J 7 bases, with 2 bases left between them. CDR3 sequence reads: CASSLGNEQFF. As DNA, the CDR3 is TGTGCCAGCAGCTTAGGGAATGAGCAGTTCTTC.

The CDR3, as DNA: TGTGCCAGCAGCTTGGTTCAGGCCTACAATGAGCAGTTCTTC. This encodes CASSLVQAYNEQFF. The chain has TRBV5-6 and TRBJ2-1; D remains ambiguous. Germline CDR1 reads SGHDT; CDR2 reads YYEEEE. With 0 bases removed from V and 2 bases from J, the gap between germline ends came to 6 bases. This CDR3 contains 14 residues. The variable domain in full, with the rest retrieved from reference TRBV5-6 and TRBJ2-1, is DAGVTQSPTHLIKTRGQQVTLRCSPKSGHDTVSWYQQALGQGPQFIFQYYEEEERQRGNFPDRFSGHQFPNYSSELNVNALLLGDSALYLCASSLVQAYNEQFFGPGTRLTVL.

The rearrangement uses TRBV28 and TRBJ1-5; maybe TRBD1 (5 bases). Trimming removed 6 bases at V and 5 bases at J, with 14 bases between. CDR1 MDHEN and CDR2 SYDVKM come from the germline V gene. The CDR3 loop spans 14 amino acids. The CDR3 DNA sequence: TGTGCCAGCAGCTTTGGGGGAGGAGATCAGCCCCAGCATTTT. Encoded protein: CASSFGGGDQPQHF.

This chain links TRBV5-1 with TRBJ1-2; TRBD1 matches at 9 bases. In germline, CDR1 is SGHRS, CDR2 YFSETQ. CDR3 size: 17 residues. The V segment lost 4 bases and the J segment 3 bases; nucleotides outside the gene matches: 13. The CDR3 here is CASSVRDRVRWYYGYTF. CDR3 coding DNA: TGCGCCAGCAGCGTACGGGACAGGGTGCGATGGTACTATGGCTACACCTTC. Full variable domain (outside the CDR3, taken from reference TRBV5-1 and TRBJ1-2): KAGVTQTPRYLIKTRGQQVTLSCSPISGHRSVSWYQQTPGQGLQFLFEYFSETQRNKGNFPGRFSGRQFSNSRSEMNVSTLELGDSALYLCASSVRDRVRWYYGYTFGSGTRLTVV.

J is TRBJ2-7 and V is TRBV9; TRBD1 matches at 7 bases. Germline CDR1 reads SGDLS; CDR2 reads YYNGEE. There are 14 residues in the CDR3. Trimming removed 4 bases from V and 6 bases from J; junction bases left unmatched: 10. Written as DNA, the CDR3 is TGTGCCAGCAGCTCCCTCACGACAGGGAGCGAGCAGTACTTC. The encoded protein is CASSSLTTGSEQYF.